This TCR beta chain was observed in a study of T cell changes during pregnancy in multiple sclerosis. Trimming shortened V by 6 bases and J by 8 bases, and 13 bases separated the two germline ends. Looked up from germline, CDR1 is SGHAT and CDR2 is FQNNGV. CDR3 length: 13 amino acids. Only in-frame clones appear in the TCRdb table, and some are missing; sequencing was by immunoSEQ multiplex PCR. The table records 90,000 to 95,000 clones, over 80% of them present only once. This sequence joins TRBV11-2 and TRBJ1-4, with D perhaps matching TRBD1 (5 bases). The input for sequencing was peripheral blood, taken in the first trimester of pregnancy. The TCR sequence derives from a female donor with multiple sclerosis, enrolled in a pregnancy study. The CDR3 spells CASRQALGEKLFF. Written as DNA, the CDR3 is TGTGCCAGCAGACAGGCCTTAGGGGAAAAACTGTTTTTT. The variable domain in full, with the rest retrieved from reference TRBV11-2 and TRBJ1-4, is EAGVAQSPRYKIIEKRQSVAFWCNPISGHATLYWYQQILGQGPKLLIQFQNNGVVDDSQLPKDRFSAERLKGVDSTLKIQPAKLEDSAVYLCASRQALGEKLFFGSGTQLSVL.